This T cell receptor beta chain was recovered during a study of T cells in Graves' hyperthyroidism and ophthalmopathy. Amplification of TCR beta CDR3 regions used RNA as the template. When the TCR CDR3 underwent first-round RT-PCR, the HTBI primer set was used. TCRdb used MiXCR to reprocess the multiplex PCR reads, holding one entry per CDR3 protein. The sample records 300,000 to 450,000 distinct CDR3 sequences, 20% to 25% being singletons. This clonotype was counted a few times. Its antigen remains unknown. Findings and limits, study-wide: Most thyroid clonotypes expanded above 0.001 were also detected in blood. Patients with ophthalmopathy were separated from those with stable hyperthyroidism by a 13 V-J model.

The sample comprised blood. This clonotype originated in a man aged 50 or older with Graves' hyperthyroidism.

CDR3 amino acids: CSASSYGTGELFF. The CDR3 region has the DNA TGCAGTGCTAGCTCATACGGGACCGGGGAGCTGTTTTTT. This chain joins TRBV20-1 and TRBJ2-2, with D uncertain. Trimming removed 3 bases at V and 5 bases at J, with 10 bases between. Germline V lookup: CDR1 DFQATT, CDR2 SNEGSKA (reference sequence). There are 13 residues in the CDR3.